The T cell receptor beta chain described here comes from a study of blood T cell repertoires in COVID-19. The overall study: Sites across the United States, Italy and Spain contributed samples from acute and convalescent COVID-19. The cDNA or gDNA used as material had been derived from T cells, B-cell-depleted T cells, or PBMCs.

This clone appeared a single time. The length of the CDR3 is 16 residues. Germline V CDR1 and CDR2: SGHRS, YFSETQ. V dropped 2 bases and J dropped 4; count of bases not matched to a gene: 8. Authors' methods: The authors estimated nucleated cell counts from reference gene primer amplification. Data came from immunoSEQ multiplex PCR; TCRdb stores just in-frame clones and leaves some out. The D gene and trimming were derived from the DNA, and the V and J assignments and clone size from that table. The sample lists over 200,000 clones, 87% occurring once. The clonotype originates from a man aged 35 to 55 with active or convalescent COVID-19. The chain links TRBV5-1 to TRBJ1-2; 10 bases align to TRBD1. The material sequenced was peripheral blood. CDR3 in DNA: TGCGCCAGCAGCTTAGTGGGGACAGGGGAGGCCTATGGCTACACCTTC. This sequence encodes CASSLVGTGEAYGYTF.